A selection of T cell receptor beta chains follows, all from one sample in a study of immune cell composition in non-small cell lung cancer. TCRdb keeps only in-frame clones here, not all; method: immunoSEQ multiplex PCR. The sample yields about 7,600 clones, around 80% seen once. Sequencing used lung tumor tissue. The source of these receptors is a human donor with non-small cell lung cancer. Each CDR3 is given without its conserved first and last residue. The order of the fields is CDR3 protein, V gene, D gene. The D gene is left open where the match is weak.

CDR3aa: ASSIVGQGARMNTEAF; v_gene: TRBV19; d_gene: TRBD1
CDR3aa: ASAPGGQQETQY; v_gene: TRBV6-1; d_gene: TRBD1
CDR3aa: ASSLNGQGASEQY; v_gene: TRBV11-2; d_gene: TRBD1
CDR3aa: ASSLRAGLYGYT; v_gene: TRBV7-3; d_gene: -
CDR3aa: AISADRGQIYEQY; v_gene: TRBV6-5; d_gene: TRBD1
CDR3aa: ASSLGTDKSSGYT; v_gene: TRBV5-1; d_gene: -
CDR3aa: ASGEGEYSPLH; v_gene: TRBV27; d_gene: -
CDR3aa: ASSQDRGYGYT; v_gene: TRBV19; d_gene: TRBD1
CDR3aa: ASSELGGGAAETQY; v_gene: TRBV10-2; d_gene: TRBD2
CDR3aa: ASSLEPLTGMEGYT; v_gene: TRBV7-2; d_gene: TRBD1
CDR3aa: SVEDWPAGGGETQY; v_gene: TRBV29-1; d_gene: -
CDR3aa: ASSTRRGPYNEQF; v_gene: TRBV6-6; d_gene: TRBD1
CDR3aa: ASSSAGRLPLF; v_gene: TRBV7-2; d_gene: -
CDR3aa: ASRYQGGRNSPLH; v_gene: TRBV12-2; d_gene: -
CDR3aa: ASSETQGSPYEQY; v_gene: TRBV2; d_gene: -
CDR3aa: ASSSLRGNEQF; v_gene: TRBV6-6; d_gene: TRBD1
CDR3aa: ASRTGSSGANVLT; v_gene: TRBV19; d_gene: -
CDR3aa: ASSQIQGHEQY; v_gene: TRBV14; d_gene: -
CDR3aa: ASSPTTGGATNEKLF; v_gene: TRBV5-5; d_gene: TRBD1
CDR3aa: ASFGGQGGRTEAF; v_gene: TRBV5-4; d_gene: TRBD1
CDR3aa: AWSVAGTSNQPQH; v_gene: TRBV30; d_gene: -
CDR3aa: ASSSPGSYNEQF; v_gene: TRBV5-1; d_gene: -
CDR3aa: ASRTQGVDSPLH; v_gene: TRBV6-1; d_gene: TRBD1
CDR3aa: ASSSQGLGETQY; v_gene: TRBV5-1; d_gene: TRBD1
CDR3aa: ASSLGGLQWSRGYT; v_gene: TRBV5-6; d_gene: -
CDR3aa: ASSRQGYEQY; v_gene: TRBV6-1; d_gene: TRBD1
CDR3aa: ASSQGGDEQF; v_gene: TRBV7-8; d_gene: TRBD1